These T cell receptor beta chains were read from a single sample in a study of blood T cell repertoires in COVID-19. The assay was immunoSEQ multiplex PCR, and TCRdb's table has in-frame clones only and misses some. The sample lists 70,000 to 95,000 clones; 88% were seen once. The sample comprised peripheral blood. All receptors derive from a man aged 65-85 years with acute or convalescent COVID-19. CDR3s include the opening cysteine and the closing phenylalanine or tryptophan. The D gene is left open where the match is weak. Size tells how often a clone was seen (once, few, many) or the class of an expanded clone, and some rows leave it out.

-	TRBJ2-3	TRBD2	TRBV9	CASSVELTSGSFGTQYF	TGTGCCAGCAGCGTAGAACTGACTAGCGGGAGTTTCGGTACGCAGTATTTT
-	TRBJ1-1	-	TRBV7-9	CASSLSLRTEAFF	TGTGCCAGCAGCTTAAGTTTGAGGACTGAAGCTTTCTTT
-	TRBJ1-1	-	TRBV28	CATARTTNTEAFF	TGTGCCACTGCGAGGACAACAAACACTGAAGCTTTCTTT
-	TRBJ2-2	-	TRBV30	CALPVGLANTGELFF	TGTGCCTTACCTGTGGGGCTAGCGAACACCGGGGAGCTGTTTTTT
-	TRBJ2-1	-	TRBV9	CASGLSYNEQFF	TGTGCCAGCGGCCTTTCCTACAATGAGCAGTTCTTC
-	TRBJ2-2	TRBD1	TRBV3-1/TRBV3-2	CASSAGTGLTGELFF	TGTGCCAGCAGCGCTGGGACAGGGCTAACCGGGGAGCTGTTTTTT
-	TRBJ2-1	TRBD1	TRBV5-4	CASSWRGQGNNEQFF	TGTGCCAGCAGCTGGAGGGGACAGGGCAACAATGAGCAGTTCTTC
-	TRBJ2-1	TRBD1	TRBV18	CASSPGQYNEQFF	TGTGCCAGCTCACCGGGACAGTACAATGAGCAGTTCTTC
-	TRBJ2-7	TRBD1	TRBV5-1	CASSSTYRGSEQYF	TGCGCCAGCAGCTCAACTTACAGGGGGTCCGAGCAGTACTTC
few	TRBJ1-5	-	TRBV27	CASGGLSQPQHF	TGTGCCAGCGGAGGGCTTTCGCAGCCCCAGCATTTT
-	TRBJ2-5	TRBD2	TRBV3-1/TRBV3-2	CASSQGLAGGQETQYF	TGTGCCAGCAGCCAAGGACTAGCGGGGGGACAAGAGACCCAGTACTTC
-	TRBJ1-5	TRBD1	TRBV20-1	CSVQGGQPQHF	TGCAGTGTTCAGGGGGGTCAGCCCCAGCATTTT
-	TRBJ1-1	TRBD1	TRBV6-2/TRBV6-3	CASSQNRGNTEAFF	TGTGCCAGCAGTCAGAACAGGGGGAACACTGAAGCTTTCTTT
-	TRBJ2-2	-	TRBV11-2	CASSFSLNRKNTGELFF	TGTGCCAGCAGCTTTTCTCTTAACAGGAAAAACACCGGGGAGCTGTTTTTT
-	TRBJ2-2	-	TRBV5-1	CASSFRGNTGELFF	TGCGCCAGCAGCTTTCGGGGGAACACCGGGGAGCTGTTTTTT
-	TRBJ2-2	TRBD2	TRBV5-1	CASSLGGRLAGVAGELFF	TGCGCCAGCAGCTTGGGCGGAAGACTAGCGGGAGTAGCAGGGGAGCTGTTTTTT
-	TRBJ1-3	-	TRBV28	CASRTSGHRSGNTIYF	TGTGCCAGCAGGACCTCCGGACATCGCTCTGGAAACACCATATATTTT
-	TRBJ2-3	TRBD2	TRBV24-1	CATSDPGGRASTDTQYF	TGTGCCACCAGTGATCCCGGCGGGAGGGCTAGCACAGATACGCAGTATTTT
once	TRBJ2-1	TRBD1	TRBV28	CASSLQGARNNEQFF	TGTGCCAGCAGTTTACAGGGGGCGCGGAACAATGAGCAGTTCTTC
-	TRBJ2-3	TRBD1	TRBV7-3	CASSPGQADTQYF	TGTGCCAGCAGCCCAGGACAGGCGGATACGCAGTATTTT
-	TRBJ1-3	-	TRBV4-3	CASSQELGGSSGNTIYF	TGCGCCAGCAGCCAAGAACTGGGAGGGAGCTCTGGAAACACCATATATTTT
-	TRBJ2-1	-	TRBV12-3/TRBV12-4	CASRWTVNEQFF	TGTGCCAGCAGATGGACAGTGAATGAGCAGTTCTTC
-	TRBJ2-1	-	TRBV3-1/TRBV3-2	CASSRMYIATAGWEQFF	TGTGCCAGCAGCCGCATGTATATAGCGACCGCGGGGTGGGAGCAGTTCTTC
-	TRBJ2-1	TRBD2	TRBV3-1/TRBV3-2	CASSQTSGSYEQFF	TGTGCCAGCAGCCAGACTAGCGGGAGCTATGAGCAGTTCTTC
-	TRBJ1-1	-	TRBV6-5	CASSYSQGSTEAFF	TGTGCCAGCAGTTACTCCCAGGGGAGCACTGAAGCTTTCTTT
-	TRBJ1-1	-	TRBV9	CASSVSAEISAEAFF	TGTGCCAGCAGCGTGTCGGCGGAGATCAGCGCTGAAGCTTTCTTT
-	TRBJ1-4	TRBD1	TRBV11-2	CASSFTGGAYEKLFF	TGTGCCAGCAGCTTTACAGGGGGCGCTTATGAAAAACTGTTTTTT
-	TRBJ2-7	TRBD1	TRBV10-3	CAAKGQGRAEEQYF	TGTGCCGCAAAAGGACAGGGGAGGGCAGAGGAGCAGTACTTC
-	TRBJ2-7	-	TRBV5-1	CASSLANEQYF	TGCGCCAGCAGCTTAGCAAATGAGCAGTACTTC
-	TRBJ2-1	-	TRBV7-6	CASSSRNGRDFPNPAYNEQFF	TGTGCCAGCAGCTCCCGGAATGGCCGGGACTTTCCAAATCCAGCCTACAATGAGCAGTTCTTC
-	TRBJ2-2	-	TRBV5-4	CASSFFGVNTGELFF	TGTGCCAGCAGCTTCTTCGGGGTAAACACCGGGGAGCTGTTTTTT
once	TRBJ2-3	-	TRBV18	CASSPTQGTDTQYF	TGTGCCAGCTCACCTACGCAGGGGACAGATACGCAGTATTTT
-	TRBJ1-6	TRBD1	TRBV7-9	CASSLAGGASPLHF	TGTGCCAGCAGCTTAGCAGGGGGCGCTTCACCCCTCCACTTT
-	TRBJ1-5	-	TRBV4-1	CASSQGRDKKNQPQHF	TGCGCCAGCAGCCAAGGCCGGGACAAAAAAAATCAGCCCCAGCATTTT
-	TRBJ1-1	-	TRBV5-1	CASSFGGPGVQNTEAFF	TGCGCCAGCAGCTTCGGGGGACCGGGGGTGCAGAACACTGAAGCTTTCTTT
-	TRBJ1-2	-	TRBV14	CASSQDRRDYGYTF	TGTGCCAGCAGCCAAGATCGCCGGGACTATGGCTACACCTTC
-	TRBJ1-5	-	TRBV15	CATSRGDSSNQPQHF	TGTGCCACCAGCAGAGGAGATAGCAGCAATCAGCCCCAGCATTTT
-	TRBJ2-2	TRBD1	TRBV15	CATSLGQGGTGELFF	TGTGCCACCAGCCTCGGACAGGGGGGAACCGGGGAGCTGTTTTTT
few	TRBJ2-7	-	TRBV6-2/TRBV6-3	CASSYEVWNSYEQYF	TGTGCCAGCAGTTATGAGGTATGGAACTCCTACGAGCAGTACTTC
-	TRBJ1-6	-	TRBV28	CASSFPVEFSPLHF	TGTGCCAGCAGTTTCCCCGTAGAGTTTTCACCCCTCCACTTT
-	TRBJ1-1	-	TRBV28	CASSPAGYAEAFF	TGTGCCAGCAGTCCTGCAGGGTACGCCGAAGCTTTCTTT
once	TRBJ2-7	-	TRBV19	CASTDWRHSFPYEQYF	TGTGCCAGTACCGACTGGCGGCACTCCTTCCCCTACGAGCAGTACTTC
-	TRBJ2-6	TRBD1	TRBV29-1	CSAGQGSGANVLTF	TGCAGCGCAGGACAGGGGTCTGGGGCCAACGTCCTGACTTTC
-	TRBJ2-3	TRBD2	TRBV5-4	CASSYSGLAGGPTDTQYF	TGTGCCAGCAGCTACTCCGGACTAGCGGGGGGGCCAACAGATACGCAGTATTTT
-	TRBJ1-2	-	TRBV7-8	CASSLVDSNYGYTF	TGTGCCAGCAGCTTAGTCGACAGTAACTATGGCTACACCTTC
few	TRBJ1-1	-	TRBV7-2	CASSLDRNTEAFF	TGTGCCAGCAGCCTCGACAGAAACACTGAAGCTTTCTTT
-	TRBJ2-3	TRBD2	TRBV24-1	CATSDLPSTSGSTDTQYF	TGTGCCACCAGTGATTTGCCCTCGACTAGCGGGAGCACAGATACGCAGTATTTT
-	TRBJ2-2	-	TRBV5-1	CASSRRVATNTGELFF	TGCGCCAGCAGCCGGCGAGTAGCGACGAACACCGGGGAGCTGTTTTTT
few	TRBJ1-1	-	TRBV7-8	CASSLTGRAGVTNTEAFF	TGTGCCAGCAGCTTAACCGGTAGAGCAGGGGTAACGAACACTGAAGCTTTCTTT
-	TRBJ1-4	TRBD1	TRBV9	CASSGTGTGGSKLFF	TGTGCCAGCAGCGGTACCGGGACAGGGGGCTCTAAACTGTTTTTT
-	TRBJ1-5	-	TRBV19	CASSPVMRPEDQPQHF	TGTGCCAGTAGTCCCGTAATGCGTCCGGAGGATCAGCCCCAGCATTTT
-	TRBJ2-3	-	TRBV15	CATSRDPKGGAIADTQYF	TGTGCCACCAGCAGAGATCCGAAGGGGGGGGCAATAGCAGATACGCAGTATTTT
once	TRBJ2-7	TRBD1	TRBV6-2/TRBV6-3	CASSSGTGVYEQYF	TGTGCCAGCAGTTCCGGGACAGGCGTATACGAGCAGTACTTC
-	TRBJ2-1	TRBD2	TRBV28	CASNPSGSRWNEQFF	TGTGCCAGCAACCCTAGCGGGAGTCGATGGAATGAGCAGTTCTTC
once	TRBJ1-5	-	TRBV19	CATRDMDQPQHF	TGTGCCACCAGGGACATGGATCAGCCCCAGCATTTT